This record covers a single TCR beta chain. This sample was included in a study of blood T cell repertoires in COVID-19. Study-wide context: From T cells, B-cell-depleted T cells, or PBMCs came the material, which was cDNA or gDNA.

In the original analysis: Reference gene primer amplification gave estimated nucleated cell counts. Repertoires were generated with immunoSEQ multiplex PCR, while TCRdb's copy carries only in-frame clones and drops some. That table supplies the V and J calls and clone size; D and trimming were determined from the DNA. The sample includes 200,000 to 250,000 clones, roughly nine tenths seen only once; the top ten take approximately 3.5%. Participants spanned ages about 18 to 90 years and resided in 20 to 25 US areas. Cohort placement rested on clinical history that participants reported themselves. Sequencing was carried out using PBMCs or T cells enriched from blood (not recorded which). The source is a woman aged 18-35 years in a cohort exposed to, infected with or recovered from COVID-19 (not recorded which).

CDR3 sequence: CASSLQGLTTEAFF. The CDR3 bases are TGTGCCAGCAGCCTACAGGGTCTAACCACTGAAGCTTTCTTT. The genes are TRBV7-9 and TRBJ1-1; maybe TRBD1 (6 bases). V was trimmed by 5 bases and J by 4 bases, leaving 14 bases between them. CDR1 is SEHNR, CDR2 FQNEAQ, per germline (reference sequence). The CDR3 runs 14 residues.